The 21 T cell receptor beta chains below were found in one sample sequenced in a study. TCRdb analysed the 5' RACE reads with MiXCR anew, one entry per CDR3 protein. The table includes roughly 40,000 distinct CDR3 sequences, about 19% detected once. Sequencing was done on a sample of naive CD4+ T cells sorted from a lymph node. Subset indicated: naive CD4+ T cells, CD4+CD45RA+CD25-. Receptors were obtained from a female donor with breast cancer.

A note on this clonotype: A read error may explain this, as a much larger clone is one base away. This chain uses TRBV28 with TRBJ2-3; D not resolved. Trimming removed 7 bases from V and 1 base from J, with 9 bases in between. Germline V CDR1 and CDR2: MDHEN, SYDVKM. The CDR3 sequence is 13 residues long. The CDR3 loop reads CASTNRGTDTQYF. The CDR3 nucleotides are TGTGCCAGCACGAATAGGGGCACAGATACGCAGTATTTT. Full variable domain (rest looked up from reference TRBV28 and TRBJ2-3): DVKVTQSSRYLVKRTGEKVFLECVQDMDHENMFWYRQDPGLGLRLIYFSYDVKMKEKGDIPEGYSVSREKKERFSLILESASTNQTSMYLCASTNRGTDTQYFGPGTRLTVL.

This clonotype was seen at least ten times. The CDR3 bases are TGCAGTGCTATCGCCGCGGGAGTGGGCACCGGGGAGCTGTTTTTT. This codes for CSAIAAGVGTGELFF. The gene calls are TRBV20-1 and TRBJ2-2; TRBD2 aligns across 7 bases. The CDR3 consists of 15 residues. V lost 4 bases and J lost 4; bases outside the gene matches: 9. Germline V gene lookup returns CDR1 DFQATT and CDR2 SNEGSKA (reference sequence).

This clonotype was seen more than once but under ten times. The chain couples TRBV5-1 to TRBJ1-2; D may be TRBD1 (5 bases). CDR1 SGHRS and CDR2 YFSETQ come from the germline V gene. This CDR3 has 15 amino acids. V was trimmed by 2 bases and J by 6 bases, leaving 17 bases between them. CDR3 amino acids: CASSLTGTKGDGYTF. In DNA form, the CDR3 reads TGCGCCAGCAGCTTAACGGGGACGAAGGGAGATGGCTACACCTTC.

This clonotype was found a few times. The rearrangement joins TRBV9 to TRBJ2-7, with TRBD2 matching over 7 bases. Germline V lookup: CDR1 SGDLS, CDR2 YYNGEE. The CDR3 totals 13 residues. V dropped 0 bases and J dropped 5; count of bases not matched to a gene: 2. The CDR3 reads CASSVAAGDEQYF. As DNA, the CDR3 is TGTGCCAGCAGCGTAGCTGCGGGAGACGAGCAGTACTTC.

This clonotype has at least ten counts. This chain uses TRBV5-5 with TRBJ1-2; 7 positions match TRBD1. CDR3 length: 14 amino acids. Germline trimming cut 4 bases from V and 1 base from J; bases unmatched to any gene: 4. CDR1 and CDR2 from the germline V gene are SGHKS and YYEKEE (reference sequence). CDR3 sequence reads: CASSAGQNNYGYTF. The CDR3 DNA is TGTGCCAGCAGCGCGGGACAGAATAACTATGGCTACACCTTC.

This clonotype was counted ten times or more. The chain uses TRBV28 and TRBJ1-5, with D possibly matching TRBD1 (6 bases). The CDR3 is made up of 14 amino acids. CDR1 MDHEN and CDR2 SYDVKM come from the germline V gene. The V gene lost 6 bases and the J gene lost 2 bases, with 11 bases spanning the gap. Written as DNA, the CDR3 is TGTGCCAGCAGGCCAAGGGGGGGCAATCAGCCCCAGCATTTT. It yields the protein CASRPRGGNQPQHF.

On this clonotype: Possible read error: a much larger clone is one base away. V usage is TRBV7-3 and J usage is TRBJ2-3; TRBD1 or TRBD2 may be the D gene (6 bases each). CDR3 length: 15 residues. Germline values: CDR1 SGHTA, CDR2 FQGTGA. CDR3 nucleotide sequence: TGTGTCAGCAGCTTTGGAGGGGGTAGCACAGATACGCAGTATTTT. Its translation: CVSSFGGGSTDTQYF.

Within the sample, this clonotype is medium-sized. This chain links TRBV5-1 with TRBJ2-7; D gene unclear. Per the germline V gene, CDR1 is SGHRS and CDR2 is YFSETQ. The CDR3 loop spans 15 amino acids. Trimming took 0 bases from V and 6 from J, leaving 16 bases between them. In DNA, the CDR3 is TGCGCCAGCAGCTTGGACGGGCACGGCTCACCCGAGCAGTACTTC. Its translation is CASSLDGHGSPEQYF.

On this clonotype itself: This could be a read error, since a much larger clone is one nucleotide away. The final CDR3 position lacks the conserved phenylalanine or tryptophan, pointing to a likely read error. This chain connects TRBV29-1 to TRBJ2-5, with D unclear. This CDR3 comprises 13 residues. V was trimmed by 3 bases and J by 5 bases, leaving 13 bases between them. Germline V lookup: CDR1 SQVTM, CDR2 ANQGSEA. The CDR3 DNA follows: TGCAGCGTTGACCGCGGTGGCCGGGAGACCCAGTACGTC. Its translation: CSVDRGGRETQYV.

As concerns this clonotype: This could be a read error, since a much larger clone is one nucleotide away. CDR3 in amino acids: CASSPTGSTEAFF. The CDR3 DNA sequence: TGTGCCAGCAGCCCGACAGGGAGCACTGAAGCTTTCTTT. This chain links TRBV7-2 with TRBJ1-1; 7 positions match TRBD1. The CDR3 is 13 amino acids. In germline, CDR1 is SGHTA, CDR2 FQGNSA. The junction had 4 bases not matched to a gene; V was cut back by 5 bases and J by 4 bases.

The chain employs TRBV5-1 and TRBJ2-1, with 8 nucleotides matching TRBD2. With V trimmed by 5 bases and J by 5 bases, 9 bases remained unmatched. In germline, CDR1 is SGHRS, CDR2 YFSETQ. The CDR3 spans 15 residues. The CDR3 DNA reads as TGCGCCAGCAGATCCGTAGCGGGGATAGACAATGAGCAGTTCTTC. Amino acids: CASRSVAGIDNEQFF. The full variable domain, its missing parts supplied by reference TRBV5-1 and TRBJ2-1, is KAGVTQTPRYLIKTRGQQVTLSCSPISGHRSVSWYQQTPGQGLQFLFEYFSETQRNKGNFPGRFSGRQFSNSRSEMNVSTLELGDSALYLCASRSVAGIDNEQFFGPGTRLTVL.

The V call is TRBV4-1, the J call TRBJ2-3; no definite D call. Germline loops: CDR1 MGHRA, CDR2 YSYEKL. Trimming pared 0 bases from V and 0 bases from J, leaving 10 bases between. CDR3 length equals 16 residues. For the CDR3, the DNA is TGCGCCAGCAGCCAAGAATGGCGGCCCAGCACAGATACGCAGTATTTT. Translating it yields CASSQEWRPSTDTQYF.

Only a few counts were recorded for this clonotype. This chain joins TRBV6-5 and TRBJ2-2; no reliable D call. This CDR3 spans 13 amino acids. V was trimmed by 6 bases and J by 7 bases, leaving 12 bases between them. Germline V lookup: CDR1 MNHEY, CDR2 SVGAGI. As DNA, the CDR3 is TGTGCCAGCAGAGTCTCACGAAACGGGGAGCTGTTTTTT. Protein: CASRVSRNGELFF.

This clonotype was counted ten times or more. This chain connects TRBV7-9 to TRBJ2-1; tentatively, D is TRBD2 (5 bases). V shed 2 bases and J shed 6 bases, with 11 bases lying between them. Germline values: CDR1 SEHNR, CDR2 FQNEAQ (reference sequence). The CDR3 totals 14 residues. CDR3 sequence: CASSLTRFINEQFF. The CDR3, as DNA: TGTGCCAGCAGCTTAACTAGATTCATCAATGAGCAGTTCTTC.

The V and J genes are TRBV28 and TRBJ1-2, with D perhaps TRBD1 (6 bases). The V and J ends lost 8 bases and 2 bases respectively, with 18 bases between them. This CDR3 has 15 residues. The germline V gene encodes CDR1 MDHEN and CDR2 SYDVKM. The CDR3 DNA follows: TGTGCCAGCTCCCTTATGCTAGGGGGAAACTATGGCTACACCTTC. Translation: CASSLMLGGNYGYTF.

The chain recombines TRBV5-1 with TRBJ1-5; D gene uncertain. Germline V gives CDR1 SGHRS, CDR2 YFSETQ. V was trimmed by 4 bases and J by 2 bases, leaving 13 bases between them. The CDR3 totals 15 residues. CDR3 nucleotides: TGCGCCAGCAGCCTTGACCCCCTTGGCAATCAGCCCCAGCATTTT. This encodes CASSLDPLGNQPQHF. The whole variable domain, filled in from reference TRBV5-1 and TRBJ1-5, reads KAGVTQTPRYLIKTRGQQVTLSCSPISGHRSVSWYQQTPGQGLQFLFEYFSETQRNKGNFPGRFSGRQFSNSRSEMNVSTLELGDSALYLCASSLDPLGNQPQHFGDGTRLSIL.

With respect to this clonotype: At one end the junction does not follow the germline gene, possibly because of a read error. The chain has TRBV20-1 and TRBJ2-5; 9 bases map to TRBD2. The CDR3 length is 15 residues. Germline CDR1 DFQATT, CDR2 SNEGSKA (reference sequence). The CDR3 nucleotides are TGCAGTGCTAGATTACGCGGGGGGGCCCGAGAGACCCAATACTTC. This sequence encodes CSARLRGGARETQYF.

V is TRBV4-2 and J is TRBJ1-1, with D perhaps matching TRBD1 (5 bases). V lost 0 bases and J 0 bases, leaving 8 bases between the germline ends. This CDR3 spans 15 amino acids. The germline V gene encodes CDR1 LGHNA and CDR2 YNFKEQ. The CDR3 sequence is CASSQEGTLNTEAFF. CDR3 coding DNA: TGTGCCAGCAGCCAAGAGGGGACTCTGAACACTGAAGCTTTCTTT.

The J gene is TRBJ1-5, the V gene TRBV19, with 7 bases lining up with TRBD1. In germline, CDR1 is LNHDA, CDR2 SQIVND (reference sequence). Trimming cost V 2 bases and J 3 bases; bases outside gene matches: 4. CDR3 length: 15 amino acids. The CDR3 DNA follows: TGTGCCAGTAGTATACGAGGGGGCCCCAATCAGCCCCAGCATTTT. Amino acid sequence: CASSIRGGPNQPQHF.

This clonotype was counted between two and nine times. This sequence joins TRBV5-1 and TRBJ2-4, with D possibly matching TRBD2 (6 bases). The V end lost 2 bases, the J end lost 6 bases, and 12 bases lay between the germline ends. The CDR3 covers 14 residues. The germline CDR1 and CDR2 sequences are SGHRS and YFSETQ. CDR3 DNA: TGCGCCAGCAGCTTCGACGGGAGAGGAAACATTCAGTACTTC. Its protein product is CASSFDGRGNIQYF. The full variable domain, in which reference TRBV5-1 and TRBJ2-4 provide the parts outside the CDR3, is KAGVTQTPRYLIKTRGQQVTLSCSPISGHRSVSWYQQTPGQGLQFLFEYFSETQRNKGNFPGRFSGRQFSNSRSEMNVSTLELGDSALYLCASSFDGRGNIQYFGAGTRLSVL.

This clonotype has more than one count but fewer than ten. This chain joins TRBV20-1 and TRBJ2-1, with 12 nucleotides matching TRBD2. The CDR3 is 15 amino acids. Unmatched junction bases numbered 6, after V lost 8 bases and J lost 1 base. Germline V gene lookup returns CDR1 DFQATT and CDR2 SNEGSKA (reference sequence). The chain's CDR3 is CSSLTSGGSYNEQFF. The CDR3 nucleotides are TGCAGTTCGCTCACTAGCGGGGGGTCCTACAATGAGCAGTTCTTC.